A single sample gave rise to the 27 T cell receptor beta chains below, sequenced in a study of blood T cell repertoires in COVID-19. Repertoires were generated with immunoSEQ multiplex PCR, while TCRdb's copy carries only in-frame clones and drops some. The sample includes 150,000 to 200,000 clones, around 85% of them seen just once. Sequenced input: peripheral blood. The receptors were gathered from a man aged 45-65 years with active or convalescent COVID-19.

This chain connects TRBV18 to TRBJ1-1; D is uncertain. V lost 0 bases and J 1 base, leaving 9 bases between the germline ends. CDR1 and CDR2 (germline): KGHSH, LQKENI. This CDR3 is built from 15 residues. As DNA, the CDR3 is TGTGCCAGCTCACCACCGTGGGAGGAGAACACTGAAGCTTTCTTT. It codes for CASSPPWEENTEAFF.

The chain carries TRBV9 and TRBJ2-3; 10 nucleotides align to TRBD1. V lost 3 bases and J lost 3; bases outside the gene matches: 4. The germline V gene has CDR1 SGDLS and CDR2 YYNGEE. The CDR3 runs to 15 residues. In nucleotides, the CDR3 is TGTGCCAGCAGCGGCCGACAGGGGGCAACAGATACGCAGTATTTT. This gives the protein CASSGRQGATDTQYF.

The rearrangement uses TRBV28 and TRBJ2-5, with D perhaps TRBD1 (7 bases). Germline loops: CDR1 MDHEN, CDR2 SYDVKM. This CDR3 region has 16 residues. With 3 bases removed from V and 2 bases from J, the gap between germline ends came to 16 bases. The CDR3 loop is CASSFSTGAGQETQYF. For the CDR3, the DNA is TGTGCCAGCAGTTTTTCCACAGGGGCGGGGCAAGAGACCCAGTACTTC. The whole variable domain, remainder taken from reference TRBV28 and TRBJ2-5, is DVKVTQSSRYLVKRTGEKVFLECVQDMDHENMFWYRQDPGLGLRLIYFSYDVKMKEKGDIPEGYSVSREKKERFSLILESASTNQTSMYLCASSFSTGAGQETQYFGPGTRLLVL.

V gene TRBV6-5 combines with J gene TRBJ1-2, with TRBD1 identical over 8 bases. V was pared by 10 bases and J by 6 bases, with 4 bases of the junction left unmatched. The V gene's germline CDR1 is MNHEY and CDR2 SVGAGI. CDR3 length equals 11 residues. Here the CDR3 reads CATGQADGYTF. The CDR3 DNA reads TGTGCCACGGGACAGGCGGATGGCTACACCTTC.

V is TRBV18 and J is TRBJ2-5; TRBD2 matches 13 bases. The CDR3 has 17 residues. V was pared by 4 bases and J by 2 bases, with 7 bases of the junction left unmatched. Germline CDR1 reads KGHSH; CDR2 reads LQKENI. The CDR3: CASSRTSGRPAQETQYF. Written as DNA, the CDR3 is TGTGCCAGCTCACGGACTAGCGGGAGACCCGCACAAGAGACCCAGTACTTC.

J is TRBJ2-7 and V is TRBV27; the match to TRBD1 covers 7 bases. The trim removed 6 bases at V and 2 bases at J, leaving 10 bases unmatched. Germline CDR1 and CDR2: MNHEY and SMNVEV (reference sequence). The CDR3 is 15 amino acids. CDR3 region: CASSMQGQQAYEQYF. In DNA, the CDR3 is TGTGCCAGCAGCATGCAGGGACAGCAAGCCTACGAGCAGTACTTC.

The J gene is TRBJ1-6, the V gene TRBV3-1 (or the pseudogene TRBV3-2), with TRBD1 identical over 11 bases. This CDR3 region has 16 residues. Germline CDR1 LGHDT, CDR2 YNNKEL (reference sequence). V lost 4 bases, J lost 7 bases, and 6 bases stayed unmatched. CDR3 in amino acids: CASSRGQGARNSPLHF. DNA for the CDR3: TGTGCCAGCAGCCGTGGACAGGGGGCGCGGAATTCACCCCTCCACTTT.

This rearrangement joins TRBV6-5 to TRBJ1-1; D possibly corresponds to TRBD1 (6 bases). This CDR3 is built from 15 residues. V was clipped by 6 bases and J by 5 bases, with 19 bases between them. CDR1 and CDR2 from the germline V gene are MNHEY and SVGAGI. The CDR3, as DNA: TGTGCCAGCAGCGGATTGGGGGGGCTGGGTACTGAAGCTTTCTTT. Protein product: CASSGLGGLGTEAFF.

This clone has a handful of counts. The chain links TRBV18 to TRBJ1-1; 7 bases map to TRBD1. CDR3 length: 15 amino acids. Losses at the gene ends were 3 bases for V and 0 bases for J; bases not matched to a gene: 4. Germline CDR1 KGHSH, CDR2 LQKENI. The CDR3 coding sequence is TGTGCCAGCTCACCCCTCGGGACAGTGAACACTGAAGCTTTCTTT. This translates into CASSPLGTVNTEAFF.

The chain couples TRBV5-1 to TRBJ1-1, with a tentative D call TRBD1 (6 bases). Germline V CDR1 and CDR2: SGHRS, YFSETQ. The length of the CDR3 is 13 residues. The V end was cut by 5 bases, the J end by 1 base, with 9 bases between. CDR3 nucleotide sequence: TGCGCCAGCAGGCCGACAGGGAACACTGAAGCTTTCTTT. Amino acid sequence: CASRPTGNTEAFF.

The V call is TRBV29-1, the J call TRBJ1-4; tentatively, D is TRBD1 (6 bases). The CDR3 sequence is 16 residues long. Germline-derived CDR1 and CDR2 are SQVTM and ANQGSEA. V was cut by 1 base and J by 4 bases, with 16 bases left in between. The CDR3 here is CSVEAPGVGSNEKLFF. The DNA of the CDR3 is TGCAGCGTTGAAGCTCCAGGGGTCGGTAGTAATGAAAAACTGTTTTTT.

The chain links TRBV3-1 (or the pseudogene TRBV3-2) to TRBJ1-1; the D gene is possibly TRBD1 (6 bases). The ends were cut back, 2 bases at V and 4 bases at J, with 11 bases in the middle. Germline V CDR1 and CDR2: LGHDT, YNNKEL (reference sequence). This CDR3 contains 14 residues. CDR3 protein: CASSQQIQGTEAFF. The CDR3 coding sequence is TGTGCCAGCAGCCAACAGATACAGGGCACTGAAGCTTTCTTT.

V gene TRBV7-2 combines with J gene TRBJ1-2, with 9 bases that match TRBD1. CDR1 and CDR2 from the germline V gene are SGHTA and FQGNSA. The CDR3 covers 15 residues. Trimming at V came to 6 bases and at J to 3 bases, leaving 8 bases not matched to a gene. This chain's CDR3 is CASRATGGLYYGYTF. CDR3 sequence (DNA): TGTGCCAGCAGAGCGACAGGGGGGCTCTACTATGGCTACACCTTC.

The CDR3 region is CASSQRGGATNEKLFF. Here the CDR3 DNA reads TGCGCCAGCAGCCAGAGGGGCGGGGCAACTAATGAAAAACTGTTTTTT. This chain uses TRBV4-1 with TRBJ1-4, with a weak D call TRBD1 (5 bases). Germline V gene sequence: CDR1 MGHRA, CDR2 YSYEKL. This CDR3 is 16 amino acids long. V lost 3 bases and J lost 0, with 11 bases in between.

CDR3 in DNA: TGTGCCAGCACGGACGGAGGGGCAGATACGCAGTATTTT. Encoded protein: CASTDGGADTQYF. The chain links TRBV14 to TRBJ2-3; D possibly corresponds to TRBD2 (6 bases). Trimming left V 7 bases short and J 4 bases short, with 12 bases between. Germline CDR1 SGHDN, CDR2 FVKESK. The CDR3 length is 13 residues.

CDR3 nucleotides: TGTGCCAGCAGCCAGGGTCCCACGTACGAGCAGTACTTC. Protein sequence: CASSQGPTYEQYF. The genes are TRBV12-3 or TRBV12-4 and TRBJ2-7; D is perhaps TRBD1 (5 bases). CDR3 length: 13 amino acids. V was shortened by 6 bases and J by 4 bases, with 13 bases between the two germline ends.

The chain is built from TRBV2 and TRBJ1-5; tentative D call: TRBD1 (5 bases). CDR3 length equals 14 residues. Trimming left V 5 bases short and J 3 bases short, with 11 bases between. The germline V gene has CDR1 SNHLY and CDR2 FYNNEI. This CDR3 reads CASSPDSANQPQHF. The CDR3 DNA follows: TGTGCCAGCAGTCCTGACAGCGCCAATCAGCCCCAGCATTTT.

This clone has more than one count but fewer than ten. The genes are TRBV27 and TRBJ2-3, with unresolved D. The CDR3 is made up of 14 amino acids. Trimming took 0 bases from V and 0 from J, leaving 4 bases between them. Germline lookup yields CDR1 MNHEY and CDR2 SMNVEV (reference sequence). For the CDR3, the DNA is TGTGCCAGCAGTTTATCCTCCAGCACAGATACGCAGTATTTT. The encoded protein is CASSLSSSTDTQYF.

The gene calls are TRBV28 and TRBJ1-2, with D hard to call. Germline values: CDR1 MDHEN, CDR2 SYDVKM. This CDR3 is built from 12 residues. The ends were cut back, 3 bases at V and 8 bases at J, with 10 bases in the middle. The CDR3 is CASSLAEWGYTF. CDR3 bases: TGTGCCAGCAGTTTGGCGGAATGGGGCTACACCTTC.

This rearrangement joins TRBV7-2 to TRBJ2-5, with 9 bases aligning to TRBD2. V dropped 0 bases and J dropped 3; count of bases not matched to a gene: 5. The CDR3 is 16 residues long. Germline CDR1 and CDR2: SGHTA and FQGNSA. The CDR3 loop is CASSLAGSGGEETQYF. CDR3 DNA sequence: TGTGCCAGCAGCTTAGCGGGTAGCGGGGGAGAAGAGACCCAGTACTTC.

The rearrangement links TRBV6-1 to TRBJ2-7, with 8 positions matching TRBD1. The CDR3 runs 16 residues. V lost 3 bases, J lost 0 bases, and 7 bases stayed unmatched. CDR1 MNHNS and CDR2 SASEGT come from the germline V gene. The CDR3 DNA is TGTGCCAGCAGTGATTATTCCGGGACAGGCTCCTACGAGCAGTACTTC. Translating gives CASSDYSGTGSYEQYF.

This chain links TRBV19 with TRBJ1-1; 9 positions agree with TRBD1. J lost 4 bases, V lost 6 bases, and 6 bases had no gene match. Germline V lookup: CDR1 LNHDA, CDR2 SQIVND (reference sequence). The CDR3 totals 14 residues. The CDR3 is CASSLQGASTEAFF. The CDR3 DNA sequence: TGTGCCAGTAGCCTACAGGGGGCAAGCACTGAAGCTTTCTTT.

The rearrangement uses TRBV30 and TRBJ1-5; a possible D gene is TRBD1 (5 bases). V shed 2 bases and J shed 7 bases, with 12 bases lying between them. This CDR3 contains 13 residues. CDR1 GTSNPN and CDR2 SVGIG come from the germline V gene (reference sequence). The CDR3 spells CAWSQEGRQPQHF. In DNA, the CDR3 is TGTGCCTGGAGTCAGGAGGGGCGACAGCCCCAGCATTTT.

This chain connects TRBV3-1 (or the pseudogene TRBV3-2) to TRBJ1-2; no clear D gene. V was shortened by 1 base and J by 5 bases, with 8 bases between the two germline ends. CDR3 length: 13 amino acids. Germline V CDR1 and CDR2: LGHDT, YNNKEL (reference sequence). The CDR3 nucleotides read TGTGCCAGCAGCCAAGGGTTTGAGTATGGCTACACCTTC. Translated: CASSQGFEYGYTF.

The V call is TRBV14, the J call TRBJ1-3; TRBD1 aligns across 9 bases. Germline V gene sequence: CDR1 SGHDN, CDR2 FVKESK. The junction had 4 bases not matched to a gene; V was cut back by 4 bases and J by 3 bases. The CDR3 has 15 residues. The CDR3 sequence: CASSPYRGLGNTIYF. The CDR3 nucleotides read TGTGCCAGCAGCCCCTACAGGGGGCTTGGAAACACCATATATTTT.

This clone was seen a handful of times. The gene calls are TRBV27 and TRBJ1-2; D may be TRBD1 (6 bases). V dropped 5 bases and J dropped 4 bases, with 17 bases sitting between them. This CDR3 comprises 15 residues. Germline CDR1 MNHEY, CDR2 SMNVEV (reference sequence). The CDR3 nucleotides are TGTGCCAGCAGTACAAGACAGGCAAACACCTATGGCTACACCTTC. Its translation is CASSTRQANTYGYTF.

The J gene is TRBJ1-1, the V gene TRBV6-2 or TRBV6-3; tentatively, D is TRBD1 (6 bases). Trimming took off 2 bases at V and 10 bases at J, with 14 bases between the two ends. The CDR3 totals 13 residues. Germline V gives CDR1 MNHEY, CDR2 SVGEGT. The CDR3 region is CASSYPEGGGAFF. CDR3 in DNA: TGTGCCAGCAGTTACCCCGAAGGGGGGGGAGCTTTCTTT.